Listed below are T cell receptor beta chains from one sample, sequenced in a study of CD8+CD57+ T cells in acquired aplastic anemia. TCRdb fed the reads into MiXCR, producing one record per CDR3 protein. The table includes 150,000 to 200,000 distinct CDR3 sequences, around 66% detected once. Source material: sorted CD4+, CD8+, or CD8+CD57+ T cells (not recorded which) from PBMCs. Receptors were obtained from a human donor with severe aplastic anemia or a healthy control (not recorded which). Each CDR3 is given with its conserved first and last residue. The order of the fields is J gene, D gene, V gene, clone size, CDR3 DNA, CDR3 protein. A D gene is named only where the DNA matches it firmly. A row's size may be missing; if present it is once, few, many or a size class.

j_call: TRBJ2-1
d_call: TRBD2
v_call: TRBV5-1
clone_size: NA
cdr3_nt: TGCGCCAGCAGCTTGGGGGTACTAGCGGCCTACAATAAGCAGTTCTTC
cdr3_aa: CASSLGVLAAYNKQFF

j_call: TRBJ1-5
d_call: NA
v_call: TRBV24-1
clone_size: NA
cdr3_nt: TGTGCCACCAGTGAGCTCGGACAGAAGTGGAAGCCCCAGCATTTT
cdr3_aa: CATSELGQKWKPQHF

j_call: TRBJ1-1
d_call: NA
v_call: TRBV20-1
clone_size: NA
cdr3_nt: TGCAGTGCTAGGGTCGACCCGAGCACTGAAGCTTTCTTT
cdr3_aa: CSARVDPSTEAFF

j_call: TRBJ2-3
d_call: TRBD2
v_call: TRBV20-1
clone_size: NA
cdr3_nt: TGCAGTGCTAGACCCGGGACTAGCAGAAGCACAGATACGCAGTATTTT
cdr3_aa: CSARPGTSRSTDTQYF

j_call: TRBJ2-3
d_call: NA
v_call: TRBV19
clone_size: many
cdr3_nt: TGTGCCAGTAGTATAGGCTTGGGGGCAGATACGCAGTATTTT
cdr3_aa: CASSIGLGADTQYF

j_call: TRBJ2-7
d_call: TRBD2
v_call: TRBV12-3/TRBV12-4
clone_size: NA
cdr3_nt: TGTGCCAGCAACCTAGCGGGCATCTCCTACGAGCAGTACTTC
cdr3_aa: CASNLAGISYEQYF

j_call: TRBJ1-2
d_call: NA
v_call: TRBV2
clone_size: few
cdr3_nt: TGTGCCAGCAGTGGGGGGAACTTCTATGGCTACACCTTC
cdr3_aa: CASSGGNFYGYTF

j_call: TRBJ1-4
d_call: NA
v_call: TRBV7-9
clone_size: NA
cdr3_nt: TGTGCCAGCAGCCATTTGGGGGATGAAAAACTGTTTTTT
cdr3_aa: CASSHLGDEKLFF

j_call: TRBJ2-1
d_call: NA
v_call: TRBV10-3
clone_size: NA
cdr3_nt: TGTGCTATAACTAGCTCCTACAATGAGCAGTTCTTC
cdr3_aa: CAITSSYNEQFF

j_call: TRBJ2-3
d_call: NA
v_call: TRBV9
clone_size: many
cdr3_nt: TGTGCCAGCAGCGTAGTTGGCTCTAGCACAGATACGCAGTATTTT
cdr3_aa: CASSVVGSSTDTQYF

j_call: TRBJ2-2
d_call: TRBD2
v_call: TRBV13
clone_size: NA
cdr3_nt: TGTGCCAGCAGCTATAGCGGGGGGGCCCTGTTTTTT
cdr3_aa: CASSYSGGALFF

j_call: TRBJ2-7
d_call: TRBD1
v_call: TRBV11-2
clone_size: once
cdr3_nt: TGTGCCAGCAGTTCCACAGGGGGCTACGCGGGAGAGCAGTACTTC
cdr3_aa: CASSSTGGYAGEQYF

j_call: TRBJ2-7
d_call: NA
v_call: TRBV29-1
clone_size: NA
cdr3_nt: TGCAGCGTTGTTCCCGGGACTGTCTACGAGCAGTACTTC
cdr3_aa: CSVVPGTVYEQYF

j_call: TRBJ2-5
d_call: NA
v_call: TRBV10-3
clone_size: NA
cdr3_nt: TGTGCCACACACTCGGGGGTGACGGAGACCCAGTACTTC
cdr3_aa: CATHSGVTETQYF

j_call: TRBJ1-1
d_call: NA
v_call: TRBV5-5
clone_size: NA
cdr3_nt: TGCGCCAGCAGCCAAGAGAGGTCCATGAACACTGAAGCTTTCTTT
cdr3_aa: CASSQERSMNTEAFF

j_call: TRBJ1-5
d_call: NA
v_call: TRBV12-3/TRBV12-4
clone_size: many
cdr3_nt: TGTGCCAGCAGTTTTAGTGTAAGGGGGTTTCAGCCCCAGCATTTT
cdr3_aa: CASSFSVRGFQPQHF